This TCR beta chain was observed in a study of T cell repertoires in cytomegalovirus infection. Across the study: Recently identified HLA-C-restricted CMV epitopes and well-studied HLA-B-restricted CMV epitopes were used by the study.

This clonotype was detected a few times. Its antigen is currently unknown. The study, taken as a whole, reports: Across the ex vivo response, the dominant clonotypes were HLA-C-restricted CMV-specific TCR beta clonotypes. CMV carriers with the relevant HLA were identified by cumulative public TCR beta family frequency.

TCRdb reanalysed the reads using MiXCR and keeps one entry per CDR3 protein. Of tens of thousands of distinct CDR3 sequences listed, 20% to 25% are singletons. This CDR3 is 13 amino acids long. CDR1 and CDR2 from the germline V gene are SEHNR and FQNEAQ (reference sequence). The V gene lost 7 bases and the J gene lost 4 bases, with 13 bases spanning the gap. The chain carries TRBV7-9 and TRBJ1-1; D is undetermined. The sequencing here drew on CD8+ T cells from cultured PBMCs, taken from culture after CMV antigen stimulation. This receptor was obtained from a human donor in good health (CMV status not recorded). Some clones in this sample may be carry-over from other donors' samples. DNA for the CDR3: TGTGCCAGCAACCTTTTTCTGGGCACTGAAGCTTTCTTT. Protein product: CASNLFLGTEAFF.